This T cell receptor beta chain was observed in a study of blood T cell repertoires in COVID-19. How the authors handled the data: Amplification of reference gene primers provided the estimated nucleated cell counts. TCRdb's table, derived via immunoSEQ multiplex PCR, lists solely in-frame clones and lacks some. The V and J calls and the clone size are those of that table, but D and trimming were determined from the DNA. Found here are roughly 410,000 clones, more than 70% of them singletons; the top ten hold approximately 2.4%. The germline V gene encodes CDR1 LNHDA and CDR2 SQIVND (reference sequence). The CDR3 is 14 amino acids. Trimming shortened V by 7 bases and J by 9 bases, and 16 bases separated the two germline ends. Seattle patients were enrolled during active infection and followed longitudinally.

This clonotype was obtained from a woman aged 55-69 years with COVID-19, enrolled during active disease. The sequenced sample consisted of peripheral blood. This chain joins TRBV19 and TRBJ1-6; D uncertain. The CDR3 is CASTNENFRSPLHF. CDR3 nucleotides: TGTGCCAGTACCAATGAGAACTTTCGTTCACCCCTCCACTTT.